This T cell receptor (beta chain) was sequenced for a study of blood T cell repertoires in COVID-19 (dated by TCRdb to about 2020). Regarding the research as a whole: The collaborator samples originated in the United States, Italy and Spain and spanned the acute and convalescent phases of COVID-19. Sample metadata almost always included a de-identified subject ID, COVID-19 status, age in years and sex. Subjects who had been exposed to COVID-19, were actively infected with it, or had recovered from it provided the deeply sampled blood TCRbeta repertoires that made up the dataset. The repertoires were released in a freely available public database meant as a resource for research on the immune response to SARS-CoV-2. Where HLA class I and class II types were available, the types were taken from metadata supplied by the sample provider, not from assay-based typing. The samples were drawn from the first 160 participants of the ongoing ImmuneRACE study and from under 1,500 subjects provided by 6 global collaborators. The material from the prospective study consisted of cDNA or gDNA derived from T cells, B-cell-depleted T cells, or PBMCs. What the authors observed across the whole study: The amount of clinical and demographic metadata varied by source and participant and was provided uncurated.

As to this clone: The antigen it recognizes is unknown. Nothing much larger sits one base from this clone, and base qualities are not available.

Another Seattle source contributed samples from volunteer blood donors who had recovered from COVID-19. Each collaborating institution followed its own protocols to collect whole blood in K2EDTA tubes. For TCRbeta analysis, collaborators shipped samples in one of three forms: frozen whole blood, isolated PBMCs, or DNA extracted from either of those sample types. TCRbeta CDR3 regions were amplified from genomic DNA by means of the immunoSEQ Assay, a bias-controlled multiplex PCR. Per the source publication's procedure: The number of nucleated cells in each sample was estimated from the amplification of reference gene primers within the assay. To quantify the absolute abundance of each unique TCRbeta CDR3 rearrangement, sequence reads were collapsed and filtered. Productive Simpson clonality was computed per sample as the square root of Simpson's diversity index over productive rearrangements. Held by TCRdb, this immuneACCESS table contains in-frame sequences only and omits some clones. Under half of the omission traces to an unresolved V gene where checked; the cause of the rest is unknown. Clone size and the V and J calls come from that table; the DNA yielded D and trimming. In this sample the table shows some 300,000 clones, approximately 90% of which occur a single time. Approximately 7% of the sample rests with the top ten.

V loses 1 base of germline sequence and J loses 2 bases, and the interval between the two ends is 15 bases. Looking up the germline V gene yields CDR1 SGHTA and CDR2 FQGNSA. The CDR3 numbers 16 residues from cysteine through phenylalanine. Of all the DNA, just the CDR3 is kept, 48 bases in frame from base 1. The receptor's source is a woman aged 25-40 years who had recovered from COVID-19. Sequencing was carried out using peripheral blood. The sequence joins TRBV7-2 to TRBJ2-7; TRBD1 is possibly the D segment (6 matching bases). For the CDR3, the sequence is CASSLGGTRSAYEQYF. In nucleotide form, the sequence is TGTGCCAGCAGCTTAGGGGGGACACGATCCGCCTACGAGCAGTACTTC.